The 24 T cell receptor beta chains below come from one sample, sequenced in a study of blood T cell repertoires in COVID-19. Generated by immunoSEQ multiplex PCR, the TCRdb table keeps only in-frame clones and is missing some. The sample has some 44,000 clones, around 94% seen once; the top ten hold 9.2%. The sequencing sample was made of peripheral blood. Every receptor here comes from a man aged 50 to 60 with active COVID-19.

The chain is built from TRBV19 and TRBJ2-1, with TRBD2 matching 11 bases. Germline values: CDR1 LNHDA, CDR2 SQIVND (reference sequence). The V gene end was trimmed by 2 bases and the J gene end by 6 bases; junction bases not matched to a gene: 0. This CDR3 is built from 14 residues. CDR3 in DNA: TGTGCCAGTAGTATAACTAGCGGGAGCAATGAGCAGTTCTTC. It translates to CASSITSGSNEQFF.

The V and J genes are TRBV5-1 and TRBJ1-2; D unclear. Between the trimmed V and J ends, which lost 0 bases and 0 bases, there was a span of 9 bases. CDR1 is SGHRS, CDR2 YFSETQ, per germline. The CDR3 covers 15 residues. The CDR3 DNA reads TGCGCCAGCAGCTTGGCGCCAAGCGCTAACTATGGCTACACCTTC. This translates into CASSLAPSANYGYTF.

The chain has TRBV30 and TRBJ2-7, with a weak D call TRBD2 (6 bases). The CDR3 covers 16 residues. CDR1 is GTSNPN and CDR2 is SVGIG in the germline V gene (reference sequence). V lost 0 bases and J lost 5, with 20 bases in between. CDR3 region: CAWSVRRVLLTDEQYF. CDR3 bases: TGTGCCTGGAGTGTACGGAGGGTCCTTCTGACCGACGAGCAGTACTTC.

V is TRBV9 and J is TRBJ2-1; D unclear. V was pared by 0 bases and J by 2 bases, with 6 bases between. The CDR3 length is 14 residues. CDR1 and CDR2 from the germline V gene are SGDLS and YYNGEE. CDR3 protein: CASSVDSPYNEQFF. CDR3 coding DNA: TGTGCCAGCAGCGTAGACAGCCCCTACAATGAGCAGTTCTTC.

The chain employs TRBV5-1 and TRBJ2-5; D is perhaps TRBD1 (6 bases). CDR3 length equals 15 residues. V lost 4 bases and J 2 bases, leaving 15 bases between the germline ends. The germline CDR1 and CDR2 sequences are SGHRS and YFSETQ. The CDR3 DNA follows: TGCGCCAGCAGCCCGATGGCAGGGGCACAAGAGACCCAGTACTTC. Amino acid sequence: CASSPMAGAQETQYF.

The chain employs TRBV13 and TRBJ2-7; D is perhaps TRBD2 (6 bases). The V gene's germline CDR1 is PRHDT and CDR2 FYEKMQ (reference sequence). The CDR3 is 14 residues long. Trimming removed 5 bases at V and 4 bases at J, with 15 bases between. Here the CDR3 DNA reads TGTGCCAGCAGCCCCACGGCGCGGGGTTACGAGCAGTACTTC. This gives the protein CASSPTARGYEQYF. Complete variable domain (other parts from reference TRBV13 and TRBJ2-7): AAGVIQSPRHLIKEKRETATLKCYPIPRHDTVYWYQQGPGQDPQFLISFYEKMQSDKGSIPDRFSAQQFSDYHSELNMSSLELGDSALYFCASSPTARGYEQYFGPGTRLTVT.

In DNA, the CDR3 is TGCAGCGTTGAGAAAGCAGGGGTACGAGAGACCCAGTACTTC. This translates into CSVEKAGVRETQYF. The chain couples TRBV29-1 to TRBJ2-5; D may be TRBD1 (6 bases). The germline gives CDR1 SQVTM, CDR2 ANQGSEA. The CDR3 totals 14 residues. V dropped 3 bases and J dropped 4 bases, with 15 bases sitting between them.

The rearrangement uses TRBV19 and TRBJ1-1, with a possible D match to TRBD1 (5 bases). The V and J ends lost 3 bases and 11 bases respectively, with 16 bases between them. This CDR3 has 13 amino acids. Germline values: CDR1 LNHDA, CDR2 SQIVND (reference sequence). As DNA, the CDR3 is TGTGCCAGTAGTATCCGGGGGAGGCCCCGGGCTTTCTTT. Translating it yields CASSIRGRPRAFF.

The chain is built from TRBV21-1 and TRBJ2-6; the table's D call, TRBD2, was not checked against the DNA. TRBV21-1 is termed a pseudogene. The CDR3 spans 16 residues. The CDR3 sequence is CASSLINGSGANVLTF. The CDR3 DNA reads as TGTGCCAGCAGCCTTATTAACGGCTCTGGGGCCAACGTCCTGACTTTC.

This rearrangement joins TRBV28 to TRBJ2-7; 8 positions match TRBD2. CDR1 and CDR2 from the germline V gene are MDHEN and SYDVKM. V was clipped by 8 bases and J by 2 bases; unmatched bases: 11. This CDR3 spans 15 amino acids. CDR3 in DNA: TGTGCCAGCGGGGCTGGGGTAGCGGGGCCCTACGAGCAGTACTTC. This translates into CASGAGVAGPYEQYF.

The CDR3, as DNA: TGTGCCAGCAGTTCGCGGACTAGCGGGAGGGCCTTTGATGAGCAGTACTTC. It is translated as CASSSRTSGRAFDEQYF. The gene calls are TRBV28 and TRBJ2-7, with TRBD2 identical over 15 bases. From germline, CDR1 is MDHEN and CDR2 SYDVKM. V gave up 4 bases and J gave up 7 bases; unmatched junction bases: 11. The CDR3 has 17 amino acids.

The chain links TRBV5-5 to TRBJ2-5; D is ambiguous. Germline V gene data show CDR1 as SGHKS and CDR2 as YYEKEE (reference sequence). The CDR3 runs 14 residues. Trimming cost V 1 base and J 9 bases, with 16 bases left between them. Here the CDR3 DNA reads TGTGCCAGCAGCTTGACGGAGAGAGTGATAGCCCAGTACTTC. Translation: CASSLTERVIAQYF.

The chain uses TRBV7-2 and TRBJ2-6; tentative D call: TRBD2 (6 bases). The germline V gene encodes CDR1 SGHTA and CDR2 FQGNSA. The V gene lost 1 base and the J gene lost 0 bases, with 13 bases spanning the gap. The length of the CDR3 is 18 residues. This CDR3 is CASSLVGLTVSGANVLTF. CDR3 in DNA: TGTGCCAGCAGCTTAGTGGGACTTACAGTCTCTGGGGCCAACGTCCTGACTTTC. Drawing the rest from reference TRBV7-2 and TRBJ2-6, the complete variable domain is GAGVSQSPSNKVTEKGKDVELRCDPISGHTALYWYRQSLGQGLEFLIYFQGNSAPDKSGLPSDRFSAERTGGSVSTLTIQRTQQEDSAVYLCASSLVGLTVSGANVLTFGAGSRLTVL.

The chain links TRBV29-1 to TRBJ1-2; D unclear. V was pared by 3 bases and J by 4 bases, with 9 bases between. Germline V CDR1 and CDR2: SQVTM, ANQGSEA. CDR3 length equals 12 residues. In nucleotides, the CDR3 is TGCAGCGTTGATGGCACAATCTATGGCTACACCTTC. It yields the protein CSVDGTIYGYTF. Full variable domain (rest looked up from reference TRBV29-1 and TRBJ1-2): SAVISQKPSRDICQRGTSLTIQCQVDSQVTMMFWYRQQPGQSLTLIATANQGSEATYESGFVIDKFPISRPNLTFSTLTVSNMSPEDSSIYLCSVDGTIYGYTFGSGTRLTVV.

The chain combines TRBV11-2 with TRBJ2-7; 11 bases line up with TRBD2. The CDR3 has 18 amino acids. V lost 3 bases, J lost 1 base, and 11 bases stayed unmatched. Looked up from germline, CDR1 is SGHAT and CDR2 is FQNNGV. CDR3 amino acids: CASSFTTGTSGKSYEQYF. Here the CDR3 DNA reads TGTGCCAGCAGCTTCACAACCGGGACTAGCGGTAAATCCTACGAGCAGTACTTC.

The V and J genes are TRBV29-1 and TRBJ1-5; D possibly corresponds to TRBD1 (6 bases). The CDR3 runs 13 residues. Germline V gene sequence: CDR1 SQVTM, CDR2 ANQGSEA. Trimming removed 4 bases at V and 5 bases at J, with 12 bases between. CDR3: CSVAGTRDQPQHF. The CDR3 nucleotides read TGCAGCGTTGCTGGGACAAGGGATCAGCCCCAGCATTTT.

The rearrangement joins TRBV5-6 to TRBJ1-2, with TRBD1 matching over 7 bases. Trimming took 0 bases from V and 7 from J; bases not matched to a gene: 3. CDR1 and CDR2 from the germline V gene are SGHDT and YYEEEE. The CDR3 runs to 13 residues. CDR3 region: CASSLGRQGGYTF. The CDR3 nucleotides read TGTGCCAGCAGCTTGGGAAGACAGGGTGGCTACACCTTC.

The J gene is TRBJ1-3, the V gene TRBV2; TRBD1 matches 8 bases. Germline CDR1 SNHLY, CDR2 FYNNEI. CDR3 size: 16 residues. Losses at the gene ends were 5 bases for V and 0 bases for J; bases not matched to a gene: 6. CDR3 amino acids: CASSQDRAASGNTIYF. CDR3 DNA sequence: TGTGCCAGCAGTCAGGACAGGGCAGCCTCTGGAAACACCATATATTTT.

The chain uses TRBV4-1 and TRBJ1-1; TRBD1 aligns across 8 bases. Germline CDR1 MGHRA, CDR2 YSYEKL. The CDR3 extends over 15 amino acids. V trimming: 0 bases; J trimming: 5 bases; junction bases outside the gene matches: 5. The CDR3 region is CASSQEGQGGTEAFF. The DNA of the CDR3 is TGCGCCAGCAGCCAAGAAGGACAGGGAGGGACTGAAGCTTTCTTT.

The chain is built from TRBV7-9 and TRBJ2-3; D is perhaps TRBD1 (6 bases). Trimming took off 5 bases at V and 9 bases at J, with 12 bases between the two ends. This CDR3 comprises 12 residues. Germline-derived CDR1 and CDR2 are SEHNR and FQNEAQ (reference sequence). DNA of the CDR3: TGTGCCAGCAGCCCCTTAGGGGGAACGCAGTATTTT. It encodes CASSPLGGTQYF.

This clone was recorded once. The J gene is TRBJ1-2, the V gene TRBV5-1; D uncertain. This CDR3 is built from 16 residues. Germline V gene lookup returns CDR1 SGHRS and CDR2 YFSETQ. V dropped 3 bases and J dropped 8 bases, with 23 bases sitting between them. The CDR3 loop reads CASSSGSRVVSAGYTF. The CDR3 DNA sequence: TGCGCCAGCAGCTCCGGATCGAGGGTTGTGTCTGCCGGCTACACCTTC.

The rearrangement uses TRBV20-1 and TRBJ2-7, with D unclear. Germline values: CDR1 DFQATT, CDR2 SNEGSKA (reference sequence). The V gene lost 5 bases and the J gene lost 11 bases, with 16 bases spanning the gap. This CDR3 is built from 11 residues. CDR3 sequence reads: CSAAALGVEYF. As DNA, the CDR3 is TGCAGTGCTGCGGCCCTTGGTGTAGAGTACTTC.

DNA of the CDR3: TGTGCCACCAGCGGACACAGGGGGCGCCAAGAGACCCAGTACTTC. Translating it yields CATSGHRGRQETQYF. This chain joins TRBV15 and TRBJ2-5, with TRBD1 identical over 9 bases. CDR3 length: 15 amino acids. From germline, CDR1 is LNHNV and CDR2 YYDKDF (reference sequence). The J segment lost 1 base and the V segment lost 5 bases, leaving 5 bases of the junction unmatched. The whole variable domain, filled in from reference TRBV15 and TRBJ2-5, reads DAMVIQNPRYQVTQFGKPVTLSCSQTLNHNVMYWYQQKSSQAPKLLFHYYDKDFNNEADTPDNFQSRRPNTSFCFLDIRSPGLGDTAMYLCATSGHRGRQETQYFGPGTRLLVL.

The genes are TRBV5-1 and TRBJ1-6; D uncertain. Deletions cut 0 bases from V and 6 bases from J, with 10 bases between. CDR1 is SGHRS, CDR2 YFSETQ, per germline. This CDR3 spans 15 amino acids. The chain's CDR3 is CASSLERQRNSPLHF. Here the CDR3 DNA reads TGCGCCAGCAGCTTGGAAAGGCAGCGTAATTCACCCCTCCACTTT.